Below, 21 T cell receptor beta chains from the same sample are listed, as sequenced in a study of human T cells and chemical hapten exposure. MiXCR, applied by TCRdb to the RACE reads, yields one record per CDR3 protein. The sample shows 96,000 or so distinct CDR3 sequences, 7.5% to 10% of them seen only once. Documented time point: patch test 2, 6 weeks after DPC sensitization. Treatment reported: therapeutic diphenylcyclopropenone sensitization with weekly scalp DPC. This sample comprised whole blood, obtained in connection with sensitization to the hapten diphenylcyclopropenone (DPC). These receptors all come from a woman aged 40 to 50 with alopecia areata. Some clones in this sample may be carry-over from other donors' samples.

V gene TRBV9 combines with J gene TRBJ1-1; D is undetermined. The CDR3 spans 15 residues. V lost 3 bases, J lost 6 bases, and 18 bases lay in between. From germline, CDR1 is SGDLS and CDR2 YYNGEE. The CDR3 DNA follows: TGTGCCAGCAGCGGGACGTTCGAGGGCCGGTCTGAAGCTTTCTTT. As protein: CASSGTFEGRSEAFF.

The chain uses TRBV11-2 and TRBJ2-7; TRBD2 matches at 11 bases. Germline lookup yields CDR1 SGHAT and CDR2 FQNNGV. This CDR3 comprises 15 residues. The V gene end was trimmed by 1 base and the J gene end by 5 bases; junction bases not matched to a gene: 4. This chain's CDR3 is CASSLALAGVHEQYF. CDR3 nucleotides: TGTGCCAGCAGCTTAGCACTAGCGGGGGTCCACGAGCAGTACTTC.

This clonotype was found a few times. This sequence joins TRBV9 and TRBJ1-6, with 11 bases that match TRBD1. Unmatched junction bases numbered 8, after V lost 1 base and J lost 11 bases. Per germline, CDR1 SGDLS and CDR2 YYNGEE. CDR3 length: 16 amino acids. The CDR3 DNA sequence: TGTGCCAGCAGCGTATCACCGGGACAGGGGGACCCACCCCTCCACTTT. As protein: CASSVSPGQGDPPLHF.

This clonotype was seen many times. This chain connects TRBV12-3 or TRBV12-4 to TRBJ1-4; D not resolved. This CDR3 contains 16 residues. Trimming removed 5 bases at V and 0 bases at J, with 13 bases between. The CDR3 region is CASSLSGFSTNEKLFF. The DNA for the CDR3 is TGTGCCAGCAGTCTATCGGGGTTTTCAACTAATGAAAAACTGTTTTTT.

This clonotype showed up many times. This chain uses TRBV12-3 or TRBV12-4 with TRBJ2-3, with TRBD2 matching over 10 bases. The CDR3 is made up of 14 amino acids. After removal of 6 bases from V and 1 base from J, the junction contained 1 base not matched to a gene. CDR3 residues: CASSGTSGTDTQYF. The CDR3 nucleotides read TGTGCCAGCAGCGGGACTAGCGGCACAGATACGCAGTATTTT.

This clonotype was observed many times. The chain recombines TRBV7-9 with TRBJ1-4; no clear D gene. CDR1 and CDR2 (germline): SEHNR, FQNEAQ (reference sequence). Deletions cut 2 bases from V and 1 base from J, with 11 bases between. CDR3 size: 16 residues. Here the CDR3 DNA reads TGTGCCAGCAGCTTAAATCCTGGCGGAACTAATGAAAAACTGTTTTTT. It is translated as CASSLNPGGTNEKLFF.

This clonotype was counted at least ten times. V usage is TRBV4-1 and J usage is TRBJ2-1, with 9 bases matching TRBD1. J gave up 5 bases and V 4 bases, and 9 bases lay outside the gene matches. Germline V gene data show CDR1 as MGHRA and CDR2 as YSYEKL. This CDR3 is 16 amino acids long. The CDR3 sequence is CASSPYPGTGHNEQFF. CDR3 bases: TGCGCCAGCAGCCCTTACCCCGGGACAGGGCACAATGAGCAGTTCTTC.

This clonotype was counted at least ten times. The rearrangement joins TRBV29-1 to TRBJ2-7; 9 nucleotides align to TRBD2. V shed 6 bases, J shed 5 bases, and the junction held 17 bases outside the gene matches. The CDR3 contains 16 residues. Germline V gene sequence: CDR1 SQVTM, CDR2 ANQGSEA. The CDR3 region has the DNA TGCAGCGTAACGACTCTAGCGGGATTCAGGTTCGACGAGCAGTACTTC. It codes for CSVTTLAGFRFDEQYF.

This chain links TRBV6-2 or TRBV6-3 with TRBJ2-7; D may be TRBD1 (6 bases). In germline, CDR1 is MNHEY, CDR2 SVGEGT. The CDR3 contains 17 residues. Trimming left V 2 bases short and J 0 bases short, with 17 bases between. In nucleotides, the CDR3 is TGTGCCAGCAGTTACCTTCCGACAGGTCCATTCTCCTACGAGCAGTACTTC. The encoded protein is CASSYLPTGPFSYEQYF.

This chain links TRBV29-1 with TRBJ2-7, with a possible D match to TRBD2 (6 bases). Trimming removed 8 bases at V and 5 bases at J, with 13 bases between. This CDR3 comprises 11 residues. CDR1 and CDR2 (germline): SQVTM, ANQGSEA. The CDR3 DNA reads TGCAGCTTCATGGGGAGGAACGAGCAGTACTTC. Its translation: CSFMGRNEQYF.

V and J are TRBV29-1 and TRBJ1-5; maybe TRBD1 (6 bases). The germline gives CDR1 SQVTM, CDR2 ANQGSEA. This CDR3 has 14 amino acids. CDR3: CSVGGPNSNQPQHF. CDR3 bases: TGCAGTGTGGGGGGGCCCAATAGCAATCAGCCCCAGCATTTT.

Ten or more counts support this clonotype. CDR3 in DNA: TGTGCCAGCAGCACCGGGACTAGCGGGGGTTACCTCAATGAGCAGTTCTTC. Protein product: CASSTGTSGGYLNEQFF. The V and J genes are TRBV5-8 and TRBJ2-1; 14 nucleotides line up with TRBD2. CDR3 length equals 17 residues. Looked up from germline, CDR1 is SGHTS and CDR2 is YDEGEE. With V trimmed by 4 bases and J by 6 bases, 9 bases remained unmatched. Using reference TRBV5-8 and TRBJ2-1 for the parts outside the CDR3, the full variable domain is EAGVTQSPTHLIKTRGQQATLRCSPISGHTSVYWYQQALGLGLQFLLWYDEGEERNRGNFPPRFSGRQFPNYSSELNVNALELEDSALYLCASSTGTSGGYLNEQFFGPGTRLTVL.

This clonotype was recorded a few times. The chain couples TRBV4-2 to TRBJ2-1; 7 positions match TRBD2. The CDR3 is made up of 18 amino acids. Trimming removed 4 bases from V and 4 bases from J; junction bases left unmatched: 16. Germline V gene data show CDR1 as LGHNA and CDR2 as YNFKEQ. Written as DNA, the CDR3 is TGTGCCAGCAGCCCTCAAGCGCACGGGAGGACGGAATACAATGAGCAGTTCTTC. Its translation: CASSPQAHGRTEYNEQFF.

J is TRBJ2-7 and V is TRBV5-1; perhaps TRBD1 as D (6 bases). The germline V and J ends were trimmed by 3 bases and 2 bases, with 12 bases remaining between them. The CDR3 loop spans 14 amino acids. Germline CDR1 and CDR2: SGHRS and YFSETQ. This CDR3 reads CASSSLGHTYEQYF. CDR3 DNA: TGCGCCAGCAGCTCCCTGGGACATACCTACGAGCAGTACTTC.

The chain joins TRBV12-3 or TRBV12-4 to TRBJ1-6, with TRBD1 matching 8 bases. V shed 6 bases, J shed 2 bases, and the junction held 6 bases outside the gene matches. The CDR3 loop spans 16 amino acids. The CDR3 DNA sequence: TGTGCCAGCAGGGACGACAGGGGACCCTATAATTCACCCCTCCACTTT. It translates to CASRDDRGPYNSPLHF.

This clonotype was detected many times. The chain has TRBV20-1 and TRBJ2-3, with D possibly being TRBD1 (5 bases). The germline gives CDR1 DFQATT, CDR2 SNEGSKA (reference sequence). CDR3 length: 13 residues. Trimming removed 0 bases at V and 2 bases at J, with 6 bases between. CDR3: CSAREQVTDTQYF. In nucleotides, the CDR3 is TGCAGTGCTAGAGAACAGGTCACAGATACGCAGTATTTT.

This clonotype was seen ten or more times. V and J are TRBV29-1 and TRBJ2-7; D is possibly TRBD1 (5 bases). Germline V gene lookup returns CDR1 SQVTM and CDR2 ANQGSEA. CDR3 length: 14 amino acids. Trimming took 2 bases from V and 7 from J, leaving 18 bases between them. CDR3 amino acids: CSVEKRTPRGEQYF. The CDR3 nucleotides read TGCAGCGTTGAAAAGAGGACACCTAGGGGAGAGCAGTACTTC.

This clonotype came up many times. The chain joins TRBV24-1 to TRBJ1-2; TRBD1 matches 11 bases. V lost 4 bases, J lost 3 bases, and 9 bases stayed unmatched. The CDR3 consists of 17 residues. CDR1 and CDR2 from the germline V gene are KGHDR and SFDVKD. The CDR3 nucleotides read TGTGCCACCAGTGAATCCGGGACAGGGGGAAAAGACTATGGCTACACCTTC. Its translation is CATSESGTGGKDYGYTF.

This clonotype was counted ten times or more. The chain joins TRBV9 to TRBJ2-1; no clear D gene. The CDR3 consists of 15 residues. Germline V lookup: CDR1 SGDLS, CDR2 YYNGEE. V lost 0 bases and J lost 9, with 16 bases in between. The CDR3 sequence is CASSVAGPGFVEQFF. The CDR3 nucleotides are TGTGCCAGCAGCGTAGCTGGGCCGGGCTTCGTTGAGCAGTTCTTC.

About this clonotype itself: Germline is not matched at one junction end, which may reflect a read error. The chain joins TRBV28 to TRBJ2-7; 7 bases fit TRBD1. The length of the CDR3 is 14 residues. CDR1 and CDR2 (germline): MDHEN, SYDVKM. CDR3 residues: CASSPATGVREHYF. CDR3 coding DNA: TGTGCCAGCAGTCCAGCTACAGGGGTCAGGGAGCACTACTTC. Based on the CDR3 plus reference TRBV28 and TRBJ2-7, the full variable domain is DVKVTQSSRYLVKRTGEKVFLECVQDMDHENMFWYRQDPGLGLRLIYFSYDVKMKEKGDIPEGYSVSREKKERFSLILESASTNQTSMYLCASSPATGVREHYFGPGTRLTVT.

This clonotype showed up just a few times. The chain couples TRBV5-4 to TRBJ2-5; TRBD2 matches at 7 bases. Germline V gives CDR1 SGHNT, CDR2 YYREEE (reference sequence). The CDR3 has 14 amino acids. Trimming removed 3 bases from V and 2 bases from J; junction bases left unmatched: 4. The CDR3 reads CASSSWTSQETQYF. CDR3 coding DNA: TGTGCCAGCAGCTCCTGGACTAGTCAAGAGACCCAGTACTTC.